The 12 T cell receptor beta chains listed next were all sequenced from one sample in a study of T-cell reconstitution after alpha-beta-depleted transplantation in children. Construction of the TCRbeta library involved unique molecular identifiers. Using its own MiXCR run on the PCR reads, TCRdb lists one record per CDR3 protein. Here the sample spans about 540,000 distinct CDR3 sequences, around 18% being singletons. The sample consisted of PBMCs from the stem cell graft donor, taken from the stem cell graft. These TCRs come from a human donor who donated a stem cell graft to a child with acute lymphoblastic leukemia.

A few counts support this clonotype. The chain uses TRBV9 and TRBJ2-7, with 7 nucleotides matching TRBD2. The CDR3 loop spans 17 amino acids. CDR1 and CDR2 from the germline V gene are SGDLS and YYNGEE. The junction had 20 bases not matched to a gene; V was cut back by 4 bases and J by 7 bases. This chain's CDR3 is CASSPTPLGTTLWEQYF. For the CDR3, the DNA is TGTGCCAGCAGCCCGACCCCACTCGGGACTACTCTCTGGGAGCAGTACTTC.

This clonotype was detected many times. J is TRBJ1-1 and V is TRBV5-6; no clear D gene. Germline CDR1 reads SGHDT; CDR2 reads YYEEEE. Trimming took 3 bases from V and 0 from J, leaving 6 bases between them. The CDR3 is 13 amino acids. The DNA of the CDR3 is TGTGCCAGCAGCTCGGTCATGAACACTGAAGCTTTCTTT. Its protein is CASSSVMNTEAFF.

In this sample, this clonotype turned up a few times. This chain connects TRBV4-1 to TRBJ2-7; TRBD1 matches 9 bases. The CDR3 sequence is 14 residues long. Losses at the gene ends were 6 bases for V and 2 bases for J; bases not matched to a gene: 5. Germline V gene lookup returns CDR1 MGHRA and CDR2 YSYEKL. The CDR3 region has the DNA TGCGCCAGCAGAATGACAGGGGGAGCCTACGAGCAGTACTTC. Amino acids: CASRMTGGAYEQYF.

The V call is TRBV5-1, the J call TRBJ2-2; 7 bases map to TRBD2. This CDR3 is built from 16 residues. J gave up 4 bases and V 4 bases, and 10 bases lay outside the gene matches. The V gene's germline CDR1 is SGHRS and CDR2 YFSETQ. The CDR3 region has the DNA TGCGCCAGCAGCCCCTCACAAACGGGAGGCACCGGGGAGCTGTTTTTT. Amino acids: CASSPSQTGGTGELFF.

This clonotype was counted between two and nine times. The CDR3 protein is CASSLQDLYNEQFF. The CDR3 bases are TGCGCCAGCAGCTTGCAGGATCTCTACAATGAGCAGTTCTTC. The rearrangement joins TRBV5-1 to TRBJ2-1, with unresolved D. Germline-derived CDR1 and CDR2 are SGHRS and YFSETQ. Trimming removed 1 base from V and 3 bases from J, with 8 bases in between. The CDR3 length is 14 residues.

This clonotype has a handful of counts. This chain joins TRBV5-1 and TRBJ2-1; 12 bases line up with TRBD2. J was trimmed by 0 bases and V by 4 bases; bases with no gene match: 8. Per the germline V gene, CDR1 is SGHRS and CDR2 is YFSETQ. The CDR3 has 18 residues. This chain's CDR3 is CASSRSLAGGFSYNEQFF. The DNA for the CDR3 is TGCGCCAGCAGCCGTTCACTAGCGGGAGGATTCTCCTACAATGAGCAGTTCTTC.

CDR3 sequence (DNA): TGTGCCAGCAGCTTAACCCCGGGGCGTGGCGGTGTGGATACGCAGTATTTT. Translating it yields CASSLTPGRGGVDTQYF. The J gene is TRBJ2-3, the V gene TRBV7-7; perhaps D is TRBD1 or TRBD2 (5 bases each). V was pared by 2 bases and J by 6 bases, with 21 bases between. CDR1 and CDR2 from the germline V gene are SSHAT and FNYEAQ (reference sequence). The CDR3 sequence is 17 residues long.

The chain recombines TRBV7-9 with TRBJ1-3; D not resolved. With 8 bases removed from V and 4 bases from J, the gap between germline ends came to 9 bases. This CDR3 spans 12 amino acids. Germline V gene lookup returns CDR1 SEHNR and CDR2 FQNEAQ (reference sequence). The CDR3 region has the DNA TGTGCCAGCCCAGGACCCGGAAACACCATATATTTT. It yields the protein CASPGPGNTIYF.

This clonotype was seen only a few times. The chain uses TRBV4-1 and TRBJ1-6; D is ambiguous. Germline V lookup: CDR1 MGHRA, CDR2 YSYEKL. Trimming removed 2 bases from V and 0 bases from J, with 11 bases in between. CDR3 size: 17 residues. The CDR3, as DNA: TGCGCCAGCAGCCAACCACCTTGGAGCTCCTATAATTCACCCCTCCACTTT. It translates to CASSQPPWSSYNSPLHF.

This chain joins TRBV7-9 and TRBJ2-7; TRBD1 aligns across 12 bases. CDR3 length: 16 amino acids. Trimming cost V 3 bases and J 2 bases; bases outside gene matches: 5. CDR1 is SEHNR and CDR2 is FQNEAQ in the germline V gene (reference sequence). The CDR3 nucleotides read TGTGCCAGCAGCTTTAGGCGGGACAGGGGGCCCTACGAGCAGTACTTC. Its translation: CASSFRRDRGPYEQYF.

This clonotype has a handful of counts. CDR3 residues: CSARYGGPGTGELFF. CDR3 bases: TGCAGTGCTAGATACGGAGGTCCCGGCACCGGGGAGCTGTTTTTT. The rearrangement joins TRBV20-1 to TRBJ2-2, with a possible D match to TRBD2 (5 bases). CDR1 is DFQATT, CDR2 SNEGSKA, per germline (reference sequence). V dropped 2 bases and J dropped 4 bases, with 14 bases sitting between them. This CDR3 is built from 15 residues.

This clonotype was seen at least ten times. V is TRBV28 and J is TRBJ1-1; perhaps TRBD1 as D (6 bases). With 4 bases removed from V and 2 bases from J, the gap between germline ends came to 11 bases. The germline gives CDR1 MDHEN, CDR2 SYDVKM. CDR3 size: 14 residues. The CDR3, as DNA: TGTGCCAGCAGTTCGGGACATCCAAACACTGAAGCTTTCTTT. Translated: CASSSGHPNTEAFF.